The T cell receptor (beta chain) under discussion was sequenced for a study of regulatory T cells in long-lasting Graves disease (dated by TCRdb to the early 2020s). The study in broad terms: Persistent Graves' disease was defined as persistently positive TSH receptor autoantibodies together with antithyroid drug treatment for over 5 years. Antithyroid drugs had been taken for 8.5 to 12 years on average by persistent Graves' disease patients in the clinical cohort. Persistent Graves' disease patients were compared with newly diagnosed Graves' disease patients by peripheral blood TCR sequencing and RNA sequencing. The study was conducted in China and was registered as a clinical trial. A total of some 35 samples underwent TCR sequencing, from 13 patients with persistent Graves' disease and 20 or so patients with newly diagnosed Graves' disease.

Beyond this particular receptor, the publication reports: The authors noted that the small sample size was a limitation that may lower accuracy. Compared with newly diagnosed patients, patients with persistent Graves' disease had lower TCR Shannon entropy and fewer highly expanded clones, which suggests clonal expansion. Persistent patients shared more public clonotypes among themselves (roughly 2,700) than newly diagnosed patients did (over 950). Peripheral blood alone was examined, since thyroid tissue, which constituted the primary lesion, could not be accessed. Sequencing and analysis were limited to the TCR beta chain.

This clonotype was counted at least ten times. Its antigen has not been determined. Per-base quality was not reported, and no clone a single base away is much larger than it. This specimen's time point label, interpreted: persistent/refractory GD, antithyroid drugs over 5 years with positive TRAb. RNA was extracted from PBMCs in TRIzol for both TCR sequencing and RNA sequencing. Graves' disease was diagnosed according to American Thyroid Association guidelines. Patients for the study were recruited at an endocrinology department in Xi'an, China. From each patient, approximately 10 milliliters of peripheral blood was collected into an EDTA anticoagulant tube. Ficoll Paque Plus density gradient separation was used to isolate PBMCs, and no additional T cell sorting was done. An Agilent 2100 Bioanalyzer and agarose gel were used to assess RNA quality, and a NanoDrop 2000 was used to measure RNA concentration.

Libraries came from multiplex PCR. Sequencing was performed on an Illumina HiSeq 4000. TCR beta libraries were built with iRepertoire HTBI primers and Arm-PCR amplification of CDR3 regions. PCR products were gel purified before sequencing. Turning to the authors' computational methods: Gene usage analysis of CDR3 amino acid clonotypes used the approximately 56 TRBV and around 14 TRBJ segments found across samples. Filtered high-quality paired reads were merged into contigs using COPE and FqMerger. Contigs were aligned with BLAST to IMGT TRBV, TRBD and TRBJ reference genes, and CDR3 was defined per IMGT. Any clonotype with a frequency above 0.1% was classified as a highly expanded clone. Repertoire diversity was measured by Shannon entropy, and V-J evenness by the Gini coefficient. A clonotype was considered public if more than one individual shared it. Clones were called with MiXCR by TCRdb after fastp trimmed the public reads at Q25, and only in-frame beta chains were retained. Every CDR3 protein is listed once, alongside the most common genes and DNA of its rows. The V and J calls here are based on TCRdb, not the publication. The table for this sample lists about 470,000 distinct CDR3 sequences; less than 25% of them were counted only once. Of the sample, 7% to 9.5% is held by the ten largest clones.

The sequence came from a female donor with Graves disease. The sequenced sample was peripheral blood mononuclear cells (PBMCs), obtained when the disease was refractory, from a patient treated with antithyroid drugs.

The nucleotide sequence reads TGTGCCAGCAAGCAGGGGGCGTCGGCCGGGGAGCTGTTTTTT. Its protein is CASKQGASAGELFF. Recombination joined TRBV2 with TRBJ2-2; 8 bases in the middle match TRBD1. From V the trimming removes 7 bases and from J it removes 6 bases, while the gene matches leave 7 bases of the junction unaccounted for. The germline V gene sets CDR1 to SNHLY and CDR2 to FYNNEI. From cysteine to phenylalanine, the CDR3 is 14 amino acids long. Only CDR3 DNA is held: 42 bases, read in frame from base 1.